This T cell receptor beta chain came from a study of blood T cell repertoires in COVID-19 (dated by TCRdb to 2018 to 2020). Concerning the study at large: The collaborator samples originated in the United States, Italy and Spain and spanned the acute and convalescent phases of COVID-19. The material from the prospective study consisted of cDNA or gDNA derived from T cells, B-cell-depleted T cells, or PBMCs. Subjects who had been exposed to COVID-19, were actively infected with it, or had recovered from it provided the deeply sampled blood TCRbeta repertoires that made up the dataset. The repertoires were made available in a free public database intended to serve as a resource for research on the immune response to SARS-CoV-2. The samples were drawn from two sources: the first 160 participants of the ongoing ImmuneRACE study, and 1,200 or so subjects contributed by 6 global collaborators. A de-identified subject ID, COVID-19 status, age in years and sex were almost always included in the sample metadata. HLA class I and class II types, where available, came from metadata supplied by the sample provider rather than from assay-based typing. Study-wide conclusions, independent of this receptor: The quantity of clinical and demographic metadata differed by source and by participant and was supplied without curation.

The collaborating institutions used their own protocols to collect whole blood in K2EDTA tubes. For TCRbeta analysis, collaborators shipped samples in one of three forms: frozen whole blood, isolated PBMCs, or DNA extracted from either of those sample types. The immunoSEQ Assay, a bias-controlled multiplex PCR, was used to amplify TCRbeta CDR3 regions from genomic DNA. Concerning the study's data processing: Nucleated cell counts per sample were estimated from amplification of reference gene primers within the assay. Sequence reads were collapsed and filtered to measure the absolute abundance of every unique TCRbeta CDR3 rearrangement. For each sample, productive Simpson clonality was calculated as the square root of Simpson's diversity index across productive rearrangements. What TCRdb holds here is the immuneACCESS table cut down to in-frame rearrangements. Part of the clones is not present; checked against another copy, under half of the missing clones reflect an unresolved V gene, and the others are unexplained. V, J and clone size derive from that table, while D and trimming were established from the DNA sequence. The sample yields 250,000 or so clones; approximately 80% were counted once. The ten most abundant clones make up over 3.5% of the sample.

This clone was detected only once. It has no known antigen specificity. One base away there is no much larger clone; base qualities are not given. The source material was peripheral blood. The sequence was obtained from a woman in her 70s with acute or convalescent COVID-19.

The nucleotide sequence is given as TGTGCCAGCAGACAAGGGACAGGGCTGAATTCACCCCTCCACTTT. Its amino acids are CASRQGTGLNSPLHF. Recombination connected TRBV28 to TRBJ1-6; 9 nucleotides in the junction match TRBD1. Germline trimming: 6 bases from V, 7 bases from J; junction bases outside gene matches: 7. CDR1 and CDR2 were assigned from the germline V gene as MDHEN and SYDVKM. The CDR3 contains 15 residues, cysteine and phenylalanine counted. The retained sequence is limited to the CDR3, 45 bases, with the frame set at the first base.